The 24 T cell receptor beta chains below all came from one sample that was sequenced in a study of Graves' ophthalmopathy and Graves' hyperthyroidism. Amplification of the TCR beta CDR3 regions used RNA transcripts (as template). HTBI primers primed a first-round RT-PCR, and a second-round multiplex PCR followed. MiXCR, applied by TCRdb to the multiplex PCR reads, yields one record per CDR3 protein. The repertoire holds roughly 700,000 distinct CDR3 sequences, with about 44% as singletons. The sequencing input was peripheral blood. These receptors all stem from an adult man with Graves' ophthalmopathy.

The V call is TRBV7-9, the J call TRBJ1-4; D is possibly TRBD1 (6 bases). Trimming shortened V by 2 bases and J by 5 bases, and 18 bases separated the two germline ends. The CDR3 runs to 17 residues. Germline values: CDR1 SEHNR, CDR2 FQNEAQ (reference sequence). In DNA, the CDR3 is TGTGCCAGCAGCTTAATCAGGACAGTAATGGGGAATGAAAAACTGTTTTTT. Encoded protein: CASSLIRTVMGNEKLFF.

A word on this clonotype: An end of the junction does not agree with germline; a read error may underlie this. The chain uses TRBV25-1 and TRBJ2-6, with D perhaps matching TRBD1 (5 bases). Germline V CDR1 and CDR2: MGHDK, SYGVNS. The CDR3 contains 18 residues. The CDR3: CASSLVVQVSSEANVLTF. The CDR3 nucleotides read TGTGCCAGCAGCTTGGTGGTACAGGTTTCCTCTGAGGCCAACGTCCTGACTTTC.

This chain joins TRBV20-1 and TRBJ1-5, with 10 bases identical to TRBD1. CDR1 and CDR2 (germline): DFQATT, SNEGSKA (reference sequence). The CDR3 has 14 amino acids. Trimming took 8 bases from V and 2 from J; bases not matched to a gene: 6. The CDR3 loop is CSSAGTGGNQPQHF. The DNA for the CDR3 is TGCAGTTCCGCTGGGACAGGGGGCAATCAGCCCCAGCATTTT.

V and J are TRBV9 and TRBJ2-7; weak D call: TRBD2 (5 bases). The CDR3 extends over 14 amino acids. The V end lost 10 bases, the J end lost 5 bases, and 22 bases lay between the germline ends. Germline V gene sequence: CDR1 SGDLS, CDR2 YYNGEE. The CDR3 sequence: CAWSAFGVGHEQYF. For the CDR3, the DNA is TGTGCCTGGAGTGCGTTCGGGGTTGGCCACGAGCAGTACTTC.

V is TRBV19 and J is TRBJ2-6; 7 bases match TRBD1. J gave up 0 bases and V 3 bases, and 11 bases lay outside the gene matches. This CDR3 is built from 19 residues. Looked up from germline, CDR1 is LNHDA and CDR2 is SQIVND (reference sequence). CDR3 region: CASSIDPRPGGSGANVLTF. The CDR3 region has the DNA TGTGCCAGTAGTATTGACCCCCGGCCAGGGGGCTCTGGGGCCAACGTCCTGACTTTC.

This CDR3 reads CASSYINSNQPQHF. Written as DNA, the CDR3 is TGTGCCAGCAGTTACATCAATAGCAATCAGCCCCAGCATTTT. The chain recombines TRBV2 with TRBJ1-5; D call uncertain. CDR3 length: 14 amino acids. Trimming left V 5 bases short and J 0 bases short, with 8 bases between. Germline loops: CDR1 SNHLY, CDR2 FYNNEI.

This clonotype was counted ten times or more. V gene TRBV10-2 combines with J gene TRBJ1-1, with TRBD1 as a possible D gene (6 bases). Trimming stripped 7 bases from V and 5 bases from J, with 11 bases between. The CDR3 consists of 12 residues. Per the germline V gene, CDR1 is WSHSY and CDR2 is SAAADI. CDR3 amino acids: CASNQGSTEAFF. The CDR3 nucleotides read TGCGCCAGCAATCAGGGGTCGACTGAAGCTTTCTTT.

This sequence joins TRBV29-1 and TRBJ2-7, with TRBD1 identical over 7 bases. Trimming removed 3 bases from V and 5 bases from J; junction bases left unmatched: 4. Germline lookup yields CDR1 SQVTM and CDR2 ANQGSEA. This CDR3 contains 12 residues. CDR3 DNA sequence: TGCAGCGTTGATCGGCAGGGGGACGAGCAGTACTTC. It encodes CSVDRQGDEQYF.

V usage is TRBV29-1 and J usage is TRBJ2-7; 9 nucleotides align to TRBD1. The CDR3 is 12 amino acids. CDR1 is SQVTM, CDR2 ANQGSEA, per germline. V shed 8 bases, J shed 1 base, and the junction held 3 bases outside the gene matches. The CDR3 protein is CSLDRGSYEQYF. The CDR3 nucleotides are TGCAGCTTAGACAGGGGGTCCTACGAGCAGTACTTC.

This rearrangement joins TRBV15 to TRBJ1-4; D ambiguous. V lost 3 bases and J lost 5, with 13 bases in between. This CDR3 has 15 residues. Germline lookup yields CDR1 LNHNV and CDR2 YYDKDF (reference sequence). Written as DNA, the CDR3 is TGTGCCACCAGCAGCTTATTGGCAGCGAATGAAAAACTGTTTTTT. The encoded protein is CATSSLLAANEKLFF.

There are many counts of this clonotype. This sequence joins TRBV2 and TRBJ1-1; D uncertain. The CDR3 totals 16 residues. V lost 5 bases and J lost 1, with 17 bases in between. Germline CDR1 is SNHLY and CDR2 is FYNNEI. This chain's CDR3 is CASSRDGRGGNTEAFF. The CDR3 bases are TGTGCCAGCAGTAGAGACGGACGAGGAGGGAACACTGAAGCTTTCTTT.

This clonotype was seen more than once but under ten times. V gene TRBV7-9 combines with J gene TRBJ2-7, with D tentatively TRBD1 (5 bases). Trimming left V 4 bases short and J 2 bases short, with 12 bases between. In germline, CDR1 is SEHNR, CDR2 FQNEAQ (reference sequence). The CDR3 is 14 amino acids. CDR3 in amino acids: CASSSAGSTYEQYF. CDR3 bases: TGTGCCAGCAGCTCGGCAGGGTCTACCTACGAGCAGTACTTC.

The chain links TRBV7-9 to TRBJ1-2, with 8 bases matching TRBD1. Germline V gene data show CDR1 as SEHNR and CDR2 as FQNEAQ (reference sequence). The CDR3 runs to 14 residues. Trimming cost V 3 bases and J 7 bases; bases outside gene matches: 7. The CDR3 spells CASSLFQGAGGYTF. CDR3 in DNA: TGTGCCAGCAGCTTGTTTCAGGGGGCGGGTGGCTACACCTTC.

In this sample, this clonotype turned up many times. The J gene is TRBJ1-2, the V gene TRBV20-1; D may be TRBD1 (5 bases). The CDR3 runs to 11 residues. From germline, CDR1 is DFQATT and CDR2 SNEGSKA (reference sequence). V was pared by 3 bases and J by 8 bases, with 10 bases between. In DNA, the CDR3 is TGCAGTGCTAGTTTCGGACAAGGCTACACCTTC. Translation: CSASFGQGYTF.

The table lists this clonotype with a few counts. The chain couples TRBV7-9 to TRBJ1-1; 8 nucleotides match TRBD1. The germline V gene encodes CDR1 SEHNR and CDR2 FQNEAQ (reference sequence). V lost 5 bases and J lost 6; bases outside the gene matches: 5. The CDR3 extends over 13 amino acids. DNA for the CDR3: TGTGCCAGCAGCCTACAGGGGGGACCTGAAGCTTTCTTT. Protein sequence: CASSLQGGPEAFF. Variable domain in full (rest from reference TRBV7-9 and TRBJ1-1): DTGVSQNPRHKITKRGQNVTFRCDPISEHNRLYWYRQTLGQGPEFLTYFQNEAQLEKSRLLSDRFSAERPKGSFSTLEIQRTEQGDSAMYLCASSLQGGPEAFFGQGTRLTVV.

V usage is TRBV4-1 and J usage is TRBJ1-2, with no clear D. V lost 2 bases, J lost 4 bases, and 20 bases lay in between. This CDR3 comprises 17 residues. Germline V gene sequence: CDR1 MGHRA, CDR2 YSYEKL. The CDR3 DNA is TGCGCCAGCAGCCAAAGGACCCCTCGGGAAGGAAGCTATGGCTACACCTTC. This gives the protein CASSQRTPREGSYGYTF.

In this sample, this clonotype turned up many times. DNA for the CDR3: TGCGCCAGCAGTGACGGGAGGGACACCGGGGAGCTGTTTTTT. Protein sequence: CASSDGRDTGELFF. This chain joins TRBV10-1 and TRBJ2-2; 8 bases match TRBD2. The CDR3 totals 14 residues. Germline CDR1 is WNHNN and CDR2 is SYGVQD (reference sequence). With V trimmed by 3 bases and J by 3 bases, 0 bases remained unmatched.

This chain connects TRBV20-1 to TRBJ2-7, with D perhaps matching TRBD2 (6 bases). With the DNA end fitting TRBJ2-1 better, the J assignment may be wrong. Germline loops: CDR1 DFQATT, CDR2 SNEGSKA (reference sequence). The CDR3 is 16 residues long. As DNA, the CDR3 is TGCAGTGCTAGGACCCTTGGAGGGCGAACAAACAATGAGCAGTTCTTC. Amino acids: CSARTLGGRTNNEQFF.

At least ten counts were recorded for this clonotype. The chain couples TRBV25-1 to TRBJ1-3; the D gene is possibly TRBD1 (5 bases). Looked up from germline, CDR1 is MGHDK and CDR2 is SYGVNS. The V and J ends lost 1 base and 3 bases respectively, with 7 bases between them. The CDR3 totals 14 residues. CDR3 region: CASSELGGGNTIYF. The CDR3 bases are TGTGCCAGCAGTGAATTGGGGGGTGGAAACACCATATATTTT.

This rearrangement joins TRBV29-1 to TRBJ1-2; D is possibly TRBD1 (6 bases). The V gene lost 7 bases and the J gene lost 6 bases, with 9 bases spanning the gap. Germline V gene data show CDR1 as SQVTM and CDR2 as ANQGSEA. CDR3 size: 10 residues. Here the CDR3 reads CSATGNGYTF. The CDR3 DNA reads TGCAGCGCCACAGGGAATGGCTACACCTTC.

This clonotype was recorded at least ten times. This chain joins TRBV24-1 and TRBJ1-2, with D hard to call. The CDR3 spans 15 residues. Per germline, CDR1 KGHDR and CDR2 SFDVKD. The V end lost 3 bases, the J end lost 3 bases, and 13 bases lay between the germline ends. CDR3 nucleotides: TGTGCCACCAGTGATCCGCGGGGAGGCGACTATGGCTACACCTTC. This translates into CATSDPRGGDYGYTF.

This chain connects TRBV6-1 to TRBJ1-6; tentatively, D is TRBD1 (5 bases). The V gene lost 6 bases and the J gene lost 1 base, with 16 bases spanning the gap. Looked up from germline, CDR1 is MNHNS and CDR2 is SASEGT. This CDR3 contains 17 residues. CDR3 residues: CASRAGRRRSYNSPLHF. The CDR3 coding sequence is TGTGCCAGCAGAGCGGGACGACGTCGATCCTATAATTCACCCCTCCACTTT.

This chain connects TRBV5-6 to TRBJ2-5, with 7 nucleotides matching TRBD1. The CDR3 totals 14 residues. The germline gives CDR1 SGHDT, CDR2 YYEEEE. V lost 5 bases, J lost 3 bases, and 7 bases stayed unmatched. CDR3 bases: TGTGCCAGCAGTCCGGACAGGCGCAAAGAGACCCAGTACTTC. It encodes CASSPDRRKETQYF.

J is TRBJ2-7 and V is TRBV7-8; 9 positions agree with TRBD1. Germline assignment: CDR1 SGHVS and CDR2 FQNEAQ. Trimming removed 5 bases from V and 5 bases from J; junction bases left unmatched: 7. This CDR3 has 14 residues. Written as DNA, the CDR3 is TGTGCCAGCAGCCCCCGGGACAGGGTGGACGAGCAGTACTTC. It yields the protein CASSPRDRVDEQYF.